This is a list of T cell receptor beta chains from one sample in a study of blood T cell repertoires in COVID-19. Repertoires were generated with immunoSEQ multiplex PCR, while TCRdb's copy carries only in-frame clones and drops some. Here the sample spans approximately 100,000 clones, approximately 84% being singletons. Source material: peripheral blood. These receptors all stem from a man in his 70s with acute or convalescent COVID-19. CDR3s include the opening cysteine and the closing phenylalanine or tryptophan. A D gene is named only where the DNA matches it firmly. Only some rows state a clone size, as once, few, many or a class for expanded clones.

size: NA
D: NA
J: TRBJ2-4
V: TRBV5-4
DNA: TGTGCCAGCAGCTTGGAAGGGGCCAAGGGAAACATTCAGTACTTC
CDR3: CASSLEGAKGNIQYF

size: NA
D: NA
J: TRBJ1-6
V: TRBV11-2
DNA: TGTGCCAGCAGCTTAGGTTTTGAGGGACATTCCCTCCACTTT
CDR3: CASSLGFEGHSLHF

size: once
D: NA
J: TRBJ1-5
V: TRBV24-1
DNA: TGTGCCACCAGTGATTTGCGAGCGACGGCTAGCAATCAGCCCCAGCATTTT
CDR3: CATSDLRATASNQPQHF

size: NA
D: NA
J: TRBJ1-2
V: TRBV6-5
DNA: TGTGCCAGCAGTTACTATGGAGTTGGCTACACCTTC
CDR3: CASSYYGVGYTF

size: NA
D: NA
J: TRBJ1-1
V: TRBV18
DNA: TGTGCCAGCTCACCGACGTTAGCCATGAACACTGAAGCTTTCTTT
CDR3: CASSPTLAMNTEAFF

size: NA
D: NA
J: TRBJ1-5
V: TRBV18
DNA: TGTGCCAGCTCACGGGCCCAGAATCAGCCCCAGCATTTT
CDR3: CASSRAQNQPQHF

size: few
D: NA
J: TRBJ1-1
V: TRBV4-2
DNA: TGTGCCAGCAGCCGAGACCTGACAGCGAAGAACACTGAAGCTTTCTTT
CDR3: CASSRDLTAKNTEAFF

size: NA
D: NA
J: TRBJ1-1
V: TRBV4-1
DNA: TGCGCCAGCAGGCTCCAGGGAGGGGTGAACACTGAAGCTTTCTTT
CDR3: CASRLQGGVNTEAFF

size: NA
D: NA
J: TRBJ2-7
V: TRBV2
DNA: TGTGCCAGCAGTGAAATGTCTCCGTTTTACGAGCAGTACTTC
CDR3: CASSEMSPFYEQYF

size: few
D: TRBD1
J: TRBJ2-5
V: TRBV15
DNA: TGTGCCACCACCCTACAACAGGGGGAATGGGAGACCCAGTACTTC
CDR3: CATTLQQGEWETQYF

size: few
D: TRBD2
J: TRBJ2-3
V: TRBV6-5
DNA: TGTGCCAGCAGACGGACTAGCGGGAGCACAGATACGCAGTATTTT
CDR3: CASRRTSGSTDTQYF

size: once
D: NA
J: TRBJ1-2
V: TRBV5-1
DNA: TGCGCCAGCAGCTTCCAGGGGCGACATGGCTACACCTTC
CDR3: CASSFQGRHGYTF

size: NA
D: NA
J: TRBJ1-1
V: TRBV3-1/TRBV3-2
DNA: TGTGCCAGCAGCGACACAAGATTCAGTGCTTTCTTT
CDR3: CASSDTRFSAFF

size: NA
D: TRBD1
J: TRBJ2-6
V: TRBV2
DNA: TGTGCCAGCAGGTTACAGGGGGCTGGGGCCAACGTCCTGACTTTC
CDR3: CASRLQGAGANVLTF

size: NA
D: NA
J: TRBJ2-5
V: TRBV10-1
DNA: TGCGCCAGGTCCCAGTTCCAAGAGACCCAGTACTTC
CDR3: CARSQFQETQYF

size: few
D: TRBD1
J: TRBJ1-5
V: TRBV6-5
DNA: TGTGCCAGCAGAACAGGGGTGGAGCGTGGGCCCCAGCATTTT
CDR3: CASRTGVERGPQHF

size: NA
D: NA
J: TRBJ2-5
V: TRBV5-1
DNA: TGCGCCAGCAGCCTGACAGTCCAAGAGACCCAGTACTTC
CDR3: CASSLTVQETQYF

size: NA
D: NA
J: TRBJ2-3
V: TRBV19
DNA: TGTGCCAGTAGTATGGGGGGGGCGGGAAATACGCAGTATTTT
CDR3: CASSMGGAGNTQYF

size: many
D: NA
J: TRBJ1-5
V: TRBV30
DNA: TGTGCCTGGAGCCGACCCGGACAGTATCAGCAGCCCCAGCATTTT
CDR3: CAWSRPGQYQQPQHF

size: NA
D: NA
J: TRBJ1-1
V: TRBV23-1
DNA: TGCGCCAGCAGCCTAGGGGTTAGTGAAGCTTTCTTT
CDR3: CASSLGVSEAFF

size: NA
D: NA
J: TRBJ1-2
V: TRBV10-1
DNA: TGCGCCAGCAGCAAGGACAAAAACTATGGCTACACCTTC
CDR3: CASSKDKNYGYTF

size: NA
D: NA
J: TRBJ2-3
V: TRBV29-1
DNA: TGCAGCGTAGAAGACCCGGGATCTCCGCAAGCTACGCAGTATTTT
CDR3: CSVEDPGSPQATQYF

size: few
D: NA
J: TRBJ1-3
V: TRBV11-3
DNA: TGTGCCAGCAGCCCGGGTGGCTCTTCTGGAAACACCATATATTTT
CDR3: CASSPGGSSGNTIYF

size: NA
D: NA
J: TRBJ2-1
V: TRBV20-1
DNA: TGCAGTGCTAGAGCATCCAATGAGCAGTTCTTC
CDR3: CSARASNEQFF

size: NA
D: TRBD2
J: TRBJ2-1
V: TRBV7-3
DNA: TGTGCCAGCAGCATGACTAGCGGAGACTACAATGAGCAGTTCTTC
CDR3: CASSMTSGDYNEQFF

size: NA
D: TRBD1
J: TRBJ1-6
V: TRBV7-3
DNA: TGTGCCAGCAGCCAAGGGACAGAAAATTCACCCCTCCACTTT
CDR3: CASSQGTENSPLHF

size: few
D: NA
J: TRBJ1-5
V: TRBV6-2/TRBV6-3
DNA: TGTGCCAGCAGTTACCTTTCCCCTCGGGGGGCGAGCAATCAGCCCCAGCATTTT
CDR3: CASSYLSPRGASNQPQHF

size: NA
D: NA
J: TRBJ1-1
V: TRBV28
DNA: TGTGCCAGCCTCATAAAATCACCCTATGAAGCTTTCTTT
CDR3: CASLIKSPYEAFF

size: NA
D: NA
J: TRBJ1-2
V: TRBV6-1
DNA: TGTGCCAGCAGTGAAGTCATACGAACAGGGAACTATGGCTACACCTTC
CDR3: CASSEVIRTGNYGYTF

size: few
D: TRBD2
J: TRBJ2-1
V: TRBV6-1
DNA: TGTGCCAGCAGTGACGGCAGTCTAGCGGGAGGGGCTCATGAGCAGTTCTTC
CDR3: CASSDGSLAGGAHEQFF

size: NA
D: TRBD2
J: TRBJ2-5
V: TRBV30
DNA: TGTGCCTGGACTAGCGGGATCCCAGAGACCCAGTACTTC
CDR3: CAWTSGIPETQYF

size: NA
D: NA
J: TRBJ1-1
V: TRBV19
DNA: TGTGCCAGTAGTATGGGAGGGCCCACTGAAGCTTTCTTT
CDR3: CASSMGGPTEAFF

size: NA
D: NA
J: TRBJ1-1
V: TRBV9
DNA: TGTGCCAGCGCACTTACCCCGGGAACTAACACTGAAGCTTTCTTT
CDR3: CASALTPGTNTEAFF

size: NA
D: NA
J: TRBJ2-1
V: TRBV3-1/TRBV3-2
DNA: TGTGCCAGCAGCCAAGAGGCGGATAATGAGCAGTTCTTC
CDR3: CASSQEADNEQFF

size: NA
D: TRBD1
J: TRBJ2-7
V: TRBV27
DNA: TGTGCCAGCAGCACAGGGGGCTTCGGCGAGCAGTACTTC
CDR3: CASSTGGFGEQYF

size: NA
D: NA
J: TRBJ1-5
V: TRBV18
DNA: TGTGCCAGCTCTGTGGACAGCGAGAATCAGCCCCAGCATTTT
CDR3: CASSVDSENQPQHF

size: once
D: NA
J: TRBJ1-2
V: TRBV9
DNA: TGTGCCAGCAGCGCCTCTAACTATGGCTACACCTTC
CDR3: CASSASNYGYTF

size: NA
D: TRBD2
J: TRBJ2-3
V: TRBV3-1/TRBV3-2
DNA: TGTGCCAGCAGCCAGTCACTAGCGGGGGGGCTTTCAGATACGCAGTATTTT
CDR3: CASSQSLAGGLSDTQYF

size: NA
D: NA
J: TRBJ1-2
V: TRBV19
DNA: TGTGCCAGTATCCCTCTGACAGGAGCTAACTATGGCTACACCTTC
CDR3: CASIPLTGANYGYTF

size: NA
D: NA
J: TRBJ1-2
V: TRBV7-2
DNA: TGTGCCAGCAGCACAACAGGGCGGGACTATGGCTACACCTTC
CDR3: CASSTTGRDYGYTF

size: NA
D: TRBD1
J: TRBJ1-2
V: TRBV9
DNA: TGTGCCAGCAGCTTAACAGGGGATTTCTATGGCTACACCTTC
CDR3: CASSLTGDFYGYTF

size: NA
D: NA
J: TRBJ2-3
V: TRBV7-2
DNA: TGTGCCAGCAGCCCGGGATTATCCACAGATACGCAGTATTTT
CDR3: CASSPGLSTDTQYF

size: NA
D: TRBD1
J: TRBJ1-1
V: TRBV7-3
DNA: TGTGCCAGCAGCTCGGGACAGACCACTGAAGCTTTCTTT
CDR3: CASSSGQTTEAFF

size: NA
D: NA
J: TRBJ2-5
V: TRBV27
DNA: TGTGCCAGCAGTTTCACAGGGCGGGAGACCCAGTACTTC
CDR3: CASSFTGRETQYF

size: NA
D: TRBD2
J: TRBJ2-3
V: TRBV5-1
DNA: TGCGCCAGCAGCTTGGCAGGATTGGCGCGGGAGGGCCGCTTTTTAACAGATACGCAGTATTTT
CDR3: CASSLAGLAREGRFLTDTQYF

size: NA
D: NA
J: TRBJ2-2
V: TRBV5-5
DNA: TGTGCCAGCAGCTTGGAGTCCGGTACCACCGGGGAGCTGTTTTTT
CDR3: CASSLESGTTGELFF

size: NA
D: NA
J: TRBJ1-1
V: TRBV28
DNA: TGTGCCAGCAGTTTCCGGACACCGCATGAAGCTTTCTTT
CDR3: CASSFRTPHEAFF

size: few
D: TRBD2
J: TRBJ2-2
V: TRBV3-1/TRBV3-2
DNA: TGTGCCAGCAGCCTAAGAGCGGGGGGCAAAACCGGGGAGCTGTTTTTT
CDR3: CASSLRAGGKTGELFF

size: once
D: NA
J: TRBJ1-6
V: TRBV7-3
DNA: TGTGCCAGCAGCTTTGGTGGGAGCTCCTATAATTCACCCCTCCACTTT
CDR3: CASSFGGSSYNSPLHF

size: once
D: NA
J: TRBJ2-1
V: TRBV9
DNA: TGTGCCAGCAGCGTAAGACAGTACAATGAGCAGTTCTTC
CDR3: CASSVRQYNEQFF

size: NA
D: NA
J: TRBJ1-6
V: TRBV30
DNA: TGTGCCTGGAGTGTACTAGGGTTGGCGGGGAGCTCCTATAATTCACCCCTCCACTTT
CDR3: CAWSVLGLAGSSYNSPLHF

size: NA
D: NA
J: TRBJ2-2
V: TRBV19
DNA: TGTGCCAGTAGTACCTACGGGACTGGGACCGGGGAGCTGTTTTTT
CDR3: CASSTYGTGTGELFF

size: NA
D: TRBD2
J: TRBJ2-5
V: TRBV12-5
DNA: TGTGCTAGTGGTTTCAGCGGGGGGGAAGAGACCCAGTACTTC
CDR3: CASGFSGGEETQYF

size: NA
D: TRBD1
J: TRBJ1-2
V: TRBV30
DNA: TGTGCCTGGAGTCCGACAGGGTATGGCTACACCTTC
CDR3: CAWSPTGYGYTF

size: NA
D: TRBD1
J: TRBJ2-7
V: TRBV7-2
DNA: TGTGCCAGCAGAAAGGGACAGGGGACCTACGAGCAGTACTTC
CDR3: CASRKGQGTYEQYF

size: NA
D: TRBD1
J: TRBJ1-1
V: TRBV6-5
DNA: TGTGCCAGCAAGTTTGGGACAGGGGGCACTGAAGCTTTCTTT
CDR3: CASKFGTGGTEAFF

size: NA
D: TRBD2
J: TRBJ2-5
V: TRBV7-9
DNA: TGTGCCAGCAGCCCAAGGGCGGGACTAGTGGGAGAGACCCAGTACTTC
CDR3: CASSPRAGLVGETQYF

size: NA
D: NA
J: TRBJ1-2
V: TRBV7-2
DNA: TGTGCCAGCAGCCTCTCTACTTATGGCTACACCTTC
CDR3: CASSLSTYGYTF

size: once
D: NA
J: TRBJ1-4
V: TRBV30
DNA: TGTGCCTGCCAAACCCCTGGCGAAAAACTGTTTTTT
CDR3: CACQTPGEKLFF